Below, 11 T cell receptor beta chains from the same sample are listed, as sequenced in a study of blood T cell repertoires in COVID-19. Produced via immunoSEQ multiplex PCR; TCRdb's table is partial and in-frame only. The sample contains 30,000 to 40,000 clones, over 70% of which appear only once. Material for sequencing was peripheral blood. These receptor sequences come from a man in his fifties or sixties with active COVID-19.

V is TRBV7-2 and J is TRBJ2-1, with 8 bases aligning to TRBD2. The CDR3 extends over 13 amino acids. The V gene's germline CDR1 is SGHTA and CDR2 FQGNSA. V lost 11 bases to trimming and J lost 9 bases; unmatched junction nucleotides: 12. CDR3 in amino acids: CAAGRERGSEQFF. DNA of the CDR3: TGTGCCGCCGGGAGGGAGAGGGGCAGTGAGCAGTTCTTC.

The chain is built from TRBV6-4 and TRBJ2-2, with TRBD1 matching 10 bases. V lost 3 bases and J lost 4; bases outside the gene matches: 8. The CDR3 totals 17 residues. Germline V lookup: CDR1 MRHNA, CDR2 SNTAGT. The CDR3 DNA reads TGTGCCAGCAGTGAAAGCGGACAGGGGGTCGCCACCGGGGAGCTGTTTTTT. This gives the protein CASSESGQGVATGELFF.

The chain links TRBV18 to TRBJ2-5; TRBD1 matches at 11 bases. The CDR3 loop spans 16 amino acids. Germline values: CDR1 KGHSH, CDR2 LQKENI. V gave up 0 bases and J gave up 2 bases; unmatched junction bases: 2. In nucleotides, the CDR3 is TGTGCCAGCTCACCACCTGGGACAGGGGGACAAGAGACCCAGTACTTC. This encodes CASSPPGTGGQETQYF.

The CDR3 protein is CASSPGGASGNTIYF. DNA of the CDR3: TGTGCCAGCAGCCCGGGAGGCGCCTCTGGAAACACCATATATTTT. The V gene is TRBV7-2, the J gene TRBJ1-3; D ambiguous. This CDR3 has 15 amino acids. Germline CDR1 is SGHTA and CDR2 is FQGNSA. V was trimmed by 5 bases and J by 0 bases, leaving 11 bases between them.

This chain joins TRBV29-1 and TRBJ2-5; perhaps TRBD1 as D (5 bases). Looked up from germline, CDR1 is SQVTM and CDR2 is ANQGSEA. Trimming cost V 4 bases and J 2 bases, with 14 bases left between them. The CDR3 spans 14 residues. This CDR3 is CSVAVTGWQETQYF. The CDR3 DNA is TGCAGCGTTGCAGTAACAGGATGGCAAGAGACCCAGTACTTC.

This chain uses TRBV2 with TRBJ1-6; the D is unclear. Trimming shortened V by 0 bases and J by 0 bases, and 6 bases separated the two germline ends. CDR1 and CDR2 from the germline V gene are SNHLY and FYNNEI. The CDR3 is 16 residues long. The CDR3 is CASSEARSSYNSPLHF. The CDR3 bases are TGTGCCAGCAGTGAAGCGCGATCCTCCTATAATTCACCCCTCCACTTT. The whole variable domain, filled in from reference TRBV2 and TRBJ1-6, reads EPEVTQTPSHQVTQMGQEVILRCVPISNHLYFYWYRQILGQKVEFLVSFYNNEISEKSEIFDDQFSVERPDGSNFTLKIRSTKLEDSAMYFCASSEARSSYNSPLHFGNGTRLTVT.

The rearrangement links TRBV6-2 or TRBV6-3 to TRBJ2-7; D call uncertain. Germline CDR1 MNHEY, CDR2 SVGEGT. The V gene lost 3 bases and the J gene lost 0 bases, with 9 bases spanning the gap. There are 14 residues in the CDR3. CDR3 residues: CASSYTTSSYEQYF. DNA of the CDR3: TGTGCCAGCAGTTATACCACAAGCTCCTACGAGCAGTACTTC.

The chain uses TRBV3-1 (or the pseudogene TRBV3-2) and TRBJ1-1, with 11 bases lining up with TRBD1. Germline-derived CDR1 and CDR2 are LGHDT and YNNKEL (reference sequence). Trimming cost V 3 bases and J 4 bases; bases outside gene matches: 4. The CDR3 extends over 15 amino acids. The CDR3 region is CASSQADRGPTEAFF. The CDR3 nucleotides are TGTGCCAGCAGCCAGGCGGACAGGGGGCCCACTGAAGCTTTCTTT.

The chain is built from TRBV19 and TRBJ2-3; 12 bases map to TRBD1. Germline lookup yields CDR1 LNHDA and CDR2 SQIVND (reference sequence). This CDR3 comprises 16 residues. V lost 6 bases, J lost 5 bases, and 9 bases stayed unmatched. The CDR3 sequence: CASSSPGQGAKDTQYF. The CDR3 region has the DNA TGTGCCAGTAGCTCCCCGGGACAGGGGGCAAAAGATACGCAGTATTTT.

The table lists this clone with a count of one. The J gene is TRBJ2-5, the V gene TRBV9; 7 bases are a match to TRBD2. This CDR3 has 16 amino acids. CDR1 and CDR2 (germline): SGDLS, YYNGEE. The trim removed 2 bases at V and 2 bases at J, leaving 9 bases unmatched. The CDR3 DNA reads TGTGCCAGCAGCGTCTCTTGGGCCGGGGGGCAAGAGACCCAGTACTTC. This encodes CASSVSWAGGQETQYF.

The CDR3 spells CASSVLAGLADYNEQFF. CDR3 nucleotides: TGTGCCAGCAGCGTCCTGGCGGGACTAGCGGACTACAATGAGCAGTTCTTC. The V gene is TRBV7-8, the J gene TRBJ2-1, with TRBD2 matching 11 bases. The CDR3 totals 17 residues. V lost 5 bases to trimming and J lost 3 bases; unmatched junction nucleotides: 9. The germline V gene encodes CDR1 SGHVS and CDR2 FQNEAQ.